This T cell receptor (beta chain) stems from a study of post-analysis software for immune sequencing data. Study-level results: Strong co-clustering by F measure was seen for same-batch samples. Controls showed lower frequencies than patients for roughly five TRBV segments, and TRBV5-6, TRBV5-1 and TRBV20-1 were among these.

Germline CDR1 LNHNV, CDR2 YYDKDF (reference sequence). The ends were cut back, 8 bases at V and 9 bases at J, with 14 bases in the middle. This CDR3 region has 12 residues. Each TCR beta cDNA library carried unique molecular identifiers. MiXCR, run by TCRdb on the PCR reads, gives a single entry per CDR3 protein. Of 750,000 to 900,000 distinct CDR3 sequences listed, approximately 44% are singletons. As to this clonotype: Its antigen is currently unknown.

Sequencing was performed on blood. This clonotype originated in a girl aged 10 to 17 with multiple sclerosis. The chain couples TRBV15 to TRBJ2-1; D gene uncertain. Here the CDR3 DNA reads TGTGCCACCTGGGGTGGTACTGGTGAGCAGTTCTTC. Translated: CATWGGTGEQFF.